Here is one T cell receptor beta chain with its context. Its specificity is unknown. TCRdb's table, derived via immunoSEQ multiplex PCR, lists solely in-frame clones and lacks some. Here the sample spans 170,000 or so clones, approximately 83% being singletons. The sample belongs to a study of cytomegalovirus exposure and HLA in healthy donors. Study-level findings and limits: Most TCR sequences were uncommon, yet certain public TCRs appeared in many donors. Both high specificity and high sensitivity reportedly marked the classifier's diagnosis of cytomegalovirus status. In vitro experiments confirmed that three CMV-associated chains were specific for CMV antigens. The tendency of first-cohort TCR clusters to co-occur in the 110 or so validation repertoires emerged from a later analysis.

The CDR3 consists of 16 residues. V was cut by 0 bases and J by 0 bases, with 10 bases left in between. Germline lookup yields CDR1 LGHNA and CDR2 YSLEER. This clonotype was obtained from a woman between 18 and 30 years old in good health and CMV-seropositive. Input material: PBMCs. This sequence joins TRBV4-3 and TRBJ2-3; the D is unclear. DNA of the CDR3: TGCGCCAGCAGCCAAGATGCAGCGACTAGCACAGATACGCAGTATTTT. Its protein is CASSQDAATSTDTQYF.